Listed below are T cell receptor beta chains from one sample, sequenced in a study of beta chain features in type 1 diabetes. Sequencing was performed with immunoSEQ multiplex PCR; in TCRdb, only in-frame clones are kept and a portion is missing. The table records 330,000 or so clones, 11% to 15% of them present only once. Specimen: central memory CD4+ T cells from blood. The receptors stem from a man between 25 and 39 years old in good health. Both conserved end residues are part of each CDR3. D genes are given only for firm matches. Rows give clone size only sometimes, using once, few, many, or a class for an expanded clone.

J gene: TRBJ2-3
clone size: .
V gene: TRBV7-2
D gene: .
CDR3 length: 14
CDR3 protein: CASSRDASTDTQYF
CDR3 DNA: TGTGCCAGCAGCCGTGACGCTAGCACAGATACGCAGTATTTT

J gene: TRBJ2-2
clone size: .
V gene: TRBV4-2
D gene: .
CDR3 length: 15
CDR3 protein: CASSQAGSNTGELFF
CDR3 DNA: TGTGCCAGCAGCCAAGCAGGGAGTAACACCGGGGAGCTGTTTTTT

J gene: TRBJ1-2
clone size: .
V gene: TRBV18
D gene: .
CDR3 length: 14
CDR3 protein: CASSPASGYYGYTF
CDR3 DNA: TGTGCCAGCTCACCGGCGTCAGGATACTATGGCTACACCTTC

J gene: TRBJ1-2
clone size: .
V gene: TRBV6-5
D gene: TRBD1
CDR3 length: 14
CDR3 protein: CASSYDRGRGGYTF
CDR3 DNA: TGTGCCAGCAGTTACGACAGGGGGCGCGGTGGCTACACCTTC

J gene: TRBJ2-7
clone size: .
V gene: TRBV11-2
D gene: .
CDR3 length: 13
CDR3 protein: CASSLGQQSEQYF
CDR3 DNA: TGTGCCAGCAGCTTAGGGCAGCAGTCCGAGCAGTACTTC

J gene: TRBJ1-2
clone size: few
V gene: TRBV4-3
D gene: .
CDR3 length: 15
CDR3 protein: CASSQGDAGAYGYTF
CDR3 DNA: TGCGCCAGCAGCCAAGGCGATGCAGGGGCCTATGGCTACACCTTC

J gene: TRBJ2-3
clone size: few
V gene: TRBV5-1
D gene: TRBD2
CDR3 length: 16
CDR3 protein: CASSLDPRGATDTQYF
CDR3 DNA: TGCGCCAGCAGCTTGGATCCGCGGGGGGCCACAGATACGCAGTATTTT

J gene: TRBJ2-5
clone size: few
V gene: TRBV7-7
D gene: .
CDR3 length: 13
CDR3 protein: CASSFGSQETQYF
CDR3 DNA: TGTGCCAGCAGCTTTGGCAGCCAAGAGACCCAGTACTTC

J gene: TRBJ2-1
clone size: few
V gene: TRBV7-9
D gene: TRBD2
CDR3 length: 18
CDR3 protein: CASSRDGTSGGTYNEQFF
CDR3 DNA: TGTGCCAGCAGCCGAGACGGGACTAGCGGGGGAACCTACAATGAGCAGTTCTTC

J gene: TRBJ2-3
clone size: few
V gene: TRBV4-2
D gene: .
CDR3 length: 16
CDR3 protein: CASSQEVSRIGDTQYF
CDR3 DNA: TGTGCCAGCAGCCAAGAAGTCTCGCGGATCGGGGATACGCAGTATTTT

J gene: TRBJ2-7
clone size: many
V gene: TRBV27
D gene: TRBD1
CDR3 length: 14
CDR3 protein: CASSLLGQGSEQYF
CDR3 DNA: TGTGCCAGCAGTTTATTGGGACAGGGGTCCGAGCAGTACTTC

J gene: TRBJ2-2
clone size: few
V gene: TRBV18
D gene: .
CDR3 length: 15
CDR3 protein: CASSRTASYTGELFF
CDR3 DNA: TGTGCCAGCTCAAGGACGGCTTCCTACACCGGGGAGCTGTTTTTT

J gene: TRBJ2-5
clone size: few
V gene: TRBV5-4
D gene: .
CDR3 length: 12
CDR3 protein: CASSLGLETQYF
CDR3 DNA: TGTGCCAGCAGCTTGGGGTTAGAGACCCAGTACTTC

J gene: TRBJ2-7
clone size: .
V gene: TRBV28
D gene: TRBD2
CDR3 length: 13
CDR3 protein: CASRGRGGYEQYF
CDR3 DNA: TGTGCCAGCAGGGGACGGGGGGGATACGAGCAGTACTTC

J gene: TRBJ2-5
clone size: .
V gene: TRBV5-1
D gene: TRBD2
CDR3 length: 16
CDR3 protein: CASSGASGGFAETQYF
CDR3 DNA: TGCGCCAGCAGCGGAGCTAGCGGGGGATTTGCAGAGACCCAGTACTTC

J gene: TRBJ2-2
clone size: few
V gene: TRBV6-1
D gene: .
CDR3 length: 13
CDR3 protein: CASRRTITGELFF
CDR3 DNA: TGTGCCAGCAGAAGGACTATCACCGGGGAGCTGTTTTTT

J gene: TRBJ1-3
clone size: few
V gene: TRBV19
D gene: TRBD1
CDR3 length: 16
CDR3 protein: CASSRDRASSGNTIYF
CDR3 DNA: TGTGCCAGTAGTAGAGACAGGGCCAGCTCTGGAAACACCATATATTTT

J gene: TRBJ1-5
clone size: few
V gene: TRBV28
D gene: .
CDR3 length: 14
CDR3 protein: CASRLAGRGEPQHF
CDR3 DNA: TGTGCCAGCAGGCTAGCGGGGCGGGGAGAACCCCAGCATTTT

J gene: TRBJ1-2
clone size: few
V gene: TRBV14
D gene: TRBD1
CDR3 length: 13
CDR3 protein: CASSPGQSYGYTF
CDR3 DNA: TGTGCCAGCAGCCCGGGACAGAGCTATGGCTACACCTTC

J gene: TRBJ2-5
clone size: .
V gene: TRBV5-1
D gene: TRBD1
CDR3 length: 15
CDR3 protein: CASTSGTGGFLIQYF
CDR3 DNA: TGCGCCAGCACCTCCGGGACAGGTGGTTTCCTGATACAGTACTTC

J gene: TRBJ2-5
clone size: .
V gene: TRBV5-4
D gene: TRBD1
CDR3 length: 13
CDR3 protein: CASSSDRGETQYF
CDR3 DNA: TGTGCCAGCAGCTCGGACAGGGGCGAGACCCAGTACTTC

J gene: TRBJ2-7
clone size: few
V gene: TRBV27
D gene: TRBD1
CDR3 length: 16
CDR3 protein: CASSPPRQTGGYEQYF
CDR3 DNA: TGTGCCAGCAGTCCGCCCCGTCAGACAGGGGGCTACGAGCAGTACTTC

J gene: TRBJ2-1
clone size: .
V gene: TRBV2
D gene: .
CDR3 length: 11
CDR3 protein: CASRGYNEQFF
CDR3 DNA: TGTGCCAGCAGGGGATACAATGAGCAGTTCTTC